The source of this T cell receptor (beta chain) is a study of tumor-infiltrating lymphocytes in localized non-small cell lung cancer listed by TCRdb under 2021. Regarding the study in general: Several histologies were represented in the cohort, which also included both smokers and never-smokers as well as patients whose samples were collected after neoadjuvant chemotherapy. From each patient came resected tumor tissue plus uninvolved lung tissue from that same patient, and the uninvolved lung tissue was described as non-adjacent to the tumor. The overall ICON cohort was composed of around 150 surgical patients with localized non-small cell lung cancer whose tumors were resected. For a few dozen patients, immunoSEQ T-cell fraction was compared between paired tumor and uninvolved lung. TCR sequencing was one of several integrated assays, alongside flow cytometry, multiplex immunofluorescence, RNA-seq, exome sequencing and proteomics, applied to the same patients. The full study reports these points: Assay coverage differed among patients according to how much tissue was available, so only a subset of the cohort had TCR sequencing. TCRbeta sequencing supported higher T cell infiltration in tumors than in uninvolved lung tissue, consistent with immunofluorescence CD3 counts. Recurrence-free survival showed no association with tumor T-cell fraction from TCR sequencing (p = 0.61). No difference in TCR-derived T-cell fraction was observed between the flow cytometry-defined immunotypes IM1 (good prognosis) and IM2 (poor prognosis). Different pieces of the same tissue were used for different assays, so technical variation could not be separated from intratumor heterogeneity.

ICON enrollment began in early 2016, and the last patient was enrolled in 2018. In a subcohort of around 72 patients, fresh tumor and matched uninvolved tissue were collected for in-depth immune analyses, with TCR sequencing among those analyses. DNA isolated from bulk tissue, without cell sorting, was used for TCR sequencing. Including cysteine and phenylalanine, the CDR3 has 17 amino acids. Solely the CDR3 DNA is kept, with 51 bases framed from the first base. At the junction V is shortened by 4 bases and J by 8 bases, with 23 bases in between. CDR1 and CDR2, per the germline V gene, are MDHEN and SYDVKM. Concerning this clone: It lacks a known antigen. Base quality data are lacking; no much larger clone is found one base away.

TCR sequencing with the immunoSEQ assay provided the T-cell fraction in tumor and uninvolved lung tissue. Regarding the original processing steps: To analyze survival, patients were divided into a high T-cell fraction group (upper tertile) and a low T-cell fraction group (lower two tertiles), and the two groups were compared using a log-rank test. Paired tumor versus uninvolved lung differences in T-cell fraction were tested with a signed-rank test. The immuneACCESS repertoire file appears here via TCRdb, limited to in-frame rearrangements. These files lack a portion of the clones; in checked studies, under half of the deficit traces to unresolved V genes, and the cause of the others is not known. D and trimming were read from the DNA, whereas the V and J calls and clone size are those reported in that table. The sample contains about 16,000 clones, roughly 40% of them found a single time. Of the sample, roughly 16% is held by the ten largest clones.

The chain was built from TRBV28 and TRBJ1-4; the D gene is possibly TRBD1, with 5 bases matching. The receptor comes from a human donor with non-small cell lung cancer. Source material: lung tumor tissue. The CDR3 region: CASSYTIPGTFNEKLFF. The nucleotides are TGTGCCAGCAGTTATACTATCCCCGGGACCTTCAACGAAAAACTGTTTTTT.